This passage covers 24 T cell receptor beta chains from one sample sequenced in a study of response to subunit inactivated influenza vaccine. TCRdb reprocessed the RT-PCR reads via MiXCR and lists one record per CDR3 protein. The sample carries 300,000 to 350,000 distinct CDR3 sequences, 20% to 25% recorded once. Material: PBMCs from blood, obtained 21 months after vaccination. These receptor sequences come from a man aged 50 to 75 who received an inactivated influenza vaccine.

This clonotype was picked up a small number of times. The chain employs TRBV5-1 and TRBJ1-1; no reliable D call. This CDR3 is 14 amino acids long. Trimming shortened V by 4 bases and J by 0 bases, and 10 bases separated the two germline ends. Germline V gene data show CDR1 as SGHRS and CDR2 as YFSETQ. This chain's CDR3 is CASSPFSVNTEAFF. The CDR3 DNA follows: TGCGCCAGCAGCCCGTTCAGTGTGAACACTGAAGCTTTCTTT.

This clonotype was seen only a few times. The chain combines TRBV28 with TRBJ2-1, with 8 bases identical to TRBD1. This CDR3 spans 18 amino acids. V trimming: 4 bases; J trimming: 4 bases; junction bases outside the gene matches: 15. Germline CDR1 is MDHEN and CDR2 is SYDVKM. The CDR3 bases are TGTGCCAGCAGTTCGCGTAAAAGGACAGGGTGGAGATACAATGAGCAGTTCTTC. Translating gives CASSSRKRTGWRYNEQFF.

The table lists this clonotype with a few counts. The chain carries TRBV19 and TRBJ1-2; D might be TRBD1 (6 bases). The CDR3 runs 14 residues. Germline loops: CDR1 LNHDA, CDR2 SQIVND (reference sequence). The V and J ends lost 0 bases and 8 bases respectively, with 13 bases between them. The CDR3 loop is CASSIDGQKVGYTF. The CDR3 DNA reads TGTGCCAGTAGTATAGATGGACAGAAAGTCGGCTACACCTTC.

This clonotype has a handful of counts. The CDR3 region is CASSLRDYEQYF. CDR3 DNA: TGTGCCAGCAGTTTACGGGATTACGAGCAGTACTTC. This chain links TRBV28 with TRBJ2-7; a weak D match, TRBD2 (5 bases). Between the trimmed V and J ends, which lost 2 bases and 4 bases, there was a span of 6 bases. Germline lookup yields CDR1 MDHEN and CDR2 SYDVKM. CDR3 size: 12 residues.

The sample holds a few counts of this clonotype. The chain combines TRBV7-2 with TRBJ1-2, with D possibly matching TRBD1 (6 bases). The CDR3 extends over 15 amino acids. V was clipped by 1 base and J by 1 base, with 10 bases between them. The germline CDR1 and CDR2 sequences are SGHTA and FQGNSA. The CDR3, as DNA: TGTGCCAGCAGCTTAGGGCGGGGGCATAACTATGGCTACACCTTC. It yields the protein CASSLGRGHNYGYTF.

The rearrangement joins TRBV7-9 to TRBJ2-1, with unresolved D. CDR1 and CDR2 (germline): SEHNR, FQNEAQ (reference sequence). The CDR3 runs 14 residues. Trimming took 3 bases from V and 6 from J, leaving 12 bases between them. The CDR3 sequence is CASSFPVLGNEQFF. Here the CDR3 DNA reads TGTGCCAGCAGCTTCCCGGTGCTGGGCAATGAGCAGTTCTTC. Drawing the rest from reference TRBV7-9 and TRBJ2-1, the complete variable domain is DTGVSQNPRHKITKRGQNVTFRCDPISEHNRLYWYRQTLGQGPEFLTYFQNEAQLEKSRLLSDRFSAERPKGSFSTLEIQRTEQGDSAMYLCASSFPVLGNEQFFGPGTRLTVL.

A single count supports this clonotype. The chain has TRBV4-3 and TRBJ2-5; D gene uncertain. Deletions cut 0 bases from V and 2 bases from J, with 16 bases between. Germline values: CDR1 LGHNA, CDR2 YSLEER. CDR3 size: 17 residues. The CDR3 sequence is CASSQDLPTTGQETQYF. CDR3 coding DNA: TGCGCCAGCAGCCAAGATTTGCCCACAACCGGTCAAGAGACCCAGTACTTC.

This clonotype came up many times. The chain uses TRBV7-9 and TRBJ1-4; D is unresolved. The CDR3 totals 15 residues. Trimming shortened V by 1 base and J by 8 bases, and 14 bases separated the two germline ends. Germline lookup yields CDR1 SEHNR and CDR2 FQNEAQ (reference sequence). This chain's CDR3 is CASSLEASSREKLFF. As DNA, the CDR3 is TGTGCCAGCAGCTTAGAGGCCAGCTCTAGAGAAAAACTGTTTTTT.

The chain combines TRBV4-3 with TRBJ1-4, with 8 bases aligning to TRBD1. The CDR3 runs 14 residues. J lost 8 bases, V lost 2 bases, and 4 bases had no gene match. Germline CDR1 reads LGHNA; CDR2 reads YSLEER. The CDR3 here is CASSQRTGLEKLFF. The CDR3 bases are TGCGCCAGCAGCCAACGGACAGGGCTCGAAAAACTGTTTTTT.

This clonotype was seen more than once but under ten times. V and J are TRBV27 and TRBJ2-1, with D perhaps assigned TRBD1 or TRBD2 (5 bases each). V was trimmed by 6 bases and J by 5 bases, leaving 17 bases between them. This CDR3 is 15 amino acids long. Germline V CDR1 and CDR2: MNHEY, SMNVEV (reference sequence). DNA for the CDR3: TGTGCCAGCAGCTGGGGTGGGGGTTCGAACAATGAGCAGTTCTTC. Protein sequence: CASSWGGGSNNEQFF.

A word on this clonotype: This may come from a read error, since a much larger clone is one base off. The J gene is TRBJ1-4, the V gene TRBV3-1, with unresolved D. The CDR3 loop spans 12 amino acids. Per the germline V gene, CDR1 is LGHDT and CDR2 is YNNKEL (reference sequence). Trimming shortened V by 1 base and J by 13 bases, and 10 bases separated the two germline ends. The CDR3 loop reads CASSQGATRLFF. The CDR3 nucleotides read TGTGCCAGCAGCCAAGGGGCCACGCGACTGTTTTTT.

Concerning this clonotype itself: The junction does not match germline at one end; this may be a read error. The chain combines TRBV2 with TRBJ1-5; D uncertain. CDR1 is SNHLY and CDR2 is FYNNEI in the germline V gene. This CDR3 is 14 amino acids long. The CDR3, as DNA: TGTGCCAGCGGAGGATTCCTTAGCAATCAGACCCAGCATTTT. Protein product: CASGGFLSNQTQHF.

The chain has TRBV30 and TRBJ1-5; TRBD1 aligns across 8 bases. Trimming removed 4 bases from V and 5 bases from J; junction bases left unmatched: 4. Germline V gene sequence: CDR1 GTSNPN, CDR2 SVGIG (reference sequence). The CDR3 loop spans 13 amino acids. CDR3 residues: CAWTGGRDQPQHF. The CDR3 DNA sequence: TGTGCCTGGACAGGGGGCAGGGATCAGCCCCAGCATTTT.

The chain uses TRBV10-3 and TRBJ2-7, with 8 nucleotides matching TRBD1. The CDR3 consists of 15 residues. Germline V gene data show CDR1 as ENHRY and CDR2 as SYGVKD. Unmatched junction bases numbered 6, after V lost 4 bases and J lost 1 base. CDR3 DNA: TGTGCCATCAGTGTACCACAGGGGGGTTCCTACGAGCAGTACTTC. Its translation: CAISVPQGGSYEQYF.

This chain uses TRBV7-9 with TRBJ1-4, with D unresolved. Germline-derived CDR1 and CDR2 are SEHNR and FQNEAQ (reference sequence). V lost 5 bases, J lost 5 bases, and 15 bases lay in between. The CDR3 sequence is 15 residues long. The CDR3 loop is CASSPNLFENEKLFF. The CDR3 nucleotides are TGTGCCAGCAGCCCGAACTTGTTCGAAAATGAAAAACTGTTTTTT.

This clonotype showed up many times. The genes are TRBV7-2 and TRBJ2-3; TRBD2 aligns across 12 bases. The CDR3 consists of 17 residues. Per germline, CDR1 SGHTA and CDR2 FQGNSA. The V gene end was trimmed by 2 bases and the J gene end by 0 bases; junction bases not matched to a gene: 3. CDR3 in DNA: TGTGCCAGCAGCTTACTAGCGGGGGGGCCTAGCACAGATACGCAGTATTTT. Its protein is CASSLLAGGPSTDTQYF.

J is TRBJ2-3 and V is TRBV28; D might be TRBD1 (5 bases). This CDR3 has 14 amino acids. Trimming removed 3 bases from V and 4 bases from J, with 11 bases in between. In germline, CDR1 is MDHEN, CDR2 SYDVKM. The CDR3 loop reads CASSLIGAPDTQYF. CDR3 coding DNA: TGTGCCAGCAGTTTGATAGGGGCACCAGATACGCAGTATTTT.

The chain joins TRBV5-1 to TRBJ2-7, with D possibly being TRBD2 (6 bases). The germline V and J ends were trimmed by 0 bases and 3 bases, with 10 bases remaining between them. Germline loops: CDR1 SGHRS, CDR2 YFSETQ. The length of the CDR3 is 14 residues. The chain's CDR3 is CASSLEAGRYEQYF. CDR3 nucleotides: TGCGCCAGCAGCTTGGAGGCGGGACGCTACGAGCAGTACTTC.

V and J are TRBV5-1 and TRBJ1-1; TRBD1 is a possible D gene (6 bases). There are 15 residues in the CDR3. V dropped 4 bases and J dropped 3 bases, with 16 bases sitting between them. CDR1 is SGHRS and CDR2 is YFSETQ in the germline V gene. CDR3 sequence reads: CASSATGTWDTEAFF. The CDR3 DNA reads TGCGCCAGCAGCGCAACCGGGACATGGGACACTGAAGCTTTCTTT. Drawing the rest from reference TRBV5-1 and TRBJ1-1, the complete variable domain is KAGVTQTPRYLIKTRGQQVTLSCSPISGHRSVSWYQQTPGQGLQFLFEYFSETQRNKGNFPGRFSGRQFSNSRSEMNVSTLELGDSALYLCASSATGTWDTEAFFGQGTRLTVV.

Ten or more counts support this clonotype. The chain couples TRBV6-5 to TRBJ2-7; 12 bases fit TRBD2. CDR1 and CDR2 from the germline V gene are MNHEY and SVGAGI. CDR3 length equals 16 residues. The trim removed 0 bases at V and 4 bases at J, leaving 4 bases unmatched. The chain's CDR3 is CASSYSTSGSRYEQYF. CDR3 sequence (DNA): TGTGCCAGCAGTTACTCGACTAGCGGGAGTAGGTACGAGCAGTACTTC.

This clonotype showed up just a few times. The CDR3 is CASSLDWGRVNEQYF. As DNA, the CDR3 is TGCGCCAGCAGCTTGGATTGGGGCAGGGTCAACGAGCAGTACTTC. The V gene is TRBV5-1, the J gene TRBJ2-7; tentatively, D is TRBD1 (5 bases). The germline V gene encodes CDR1 SGHRS and CDR2 YFSETQ. Deletions cut 0 bases from V and 5 bases from J, with 15 bases between. The CDR3 loop spans 15 amino acids.

The count of this clonotype is one. V is TRBV10-3 and J is TRBJ2-5; D is uncertain. Trimming took off 4 bases at V and 0 bases at J, with 9 bases between the two ends. CDR3 length equals 14 residues. Looked up from germline, CDR1 is ENHRY and CDR2 is SYGVKD. The CDR3 bases are TGTGCCATCAGTGCAGCCCGGAACCAAGAGACCCAGTACTTC. It is translated as CAISAARNQETQYF.

This clonotype was counted only a few times. The chain recombines TRBV5-1 with TRBJ2-7; possible D gene TRBD2, 5 bases. This CDR3 comprises 14 residues. Trimming removed 2 bases from V and 4 bases from J, with 13 bases in between. CDR1 SGHRS and CDR2 YFSETQ come from the germline V gene. The CDR3 region is CASSFAQRAYEQYF. The CDR3, as DNA: TGCGCCAGCAGCTTCGCCCAGAGGGCGTACGAGCAGTACTTC. Variable domain in full (rest from reference TRBV5-1 and TRBJ2-7): KAGVTQTPRYLIKTRGQQVTLSCSPISGHRSVSWYQQTPGQGLQFLFEYFSETQRNKGNFPGRFSGRQFSNSRSEMNVSTLELGDSALYLCASSFAQRAYEQYFGPGTRLTVT.

This chain uses TRBV27 with TRBJ1-2; unclear D gene. Per the germline V gene, CDR1 is MNHEY and CDR2 is SMNVEV (reference sequence). This CDR3 spans 13 amino acids. V lost 6 bases to trimming and J lost 5 bases, with 13 bases between them. CDR3 amino acids: CASRQLDKYGYTF. CDR3 DNA: TGTGCCAGCAGACAGCTCGACAAGTATGGCTACACCTTC.